This T cell receptor beta chain was captured by sequencing in a study of blood T cell repertoires in COVID-19. At the level of the study: The United States, Italy and Spain provided the acute and convalescent COVID-19 samples.

CDR1 is SGHNT, CDR2 YENEEA, per germline. The CDR3 has 13 residues. Losses at the gene ends were 5 bases for V and 7 bases for J; bases not matched to a gene: 5. Profiling relied on immunoSEQ multiplex PCR, and the TCRdb table lists in-frame clones only, not all of them. Altogether some 250,000 clones are present, 86% being singletons, with the ten largest covering about 3.5%. Sequencing was performed on PBMCs or T cells enriched from blood (not recorded which). J is TRBJ2-7 and V is TRBV11-3; 10 nucleotides agree with TRBD2. This clonotype originated in a woman aged 40 to 50 with acute COVID-19. The CDR3 bases are TGTGCCAGCAGCCCGGGACTAGCGTTTGAGCAGTACTTC. Its protein is CASSPGLAFEQYF.